Sequencing of this TCR beta chain was carried out in a study of blood T cell repertoires in COVID-19. As for the study in general: The study drew acute and convalescent COVID-19 samples from the United States, Italy and Spain. Nucleic acid was either cDNA or gDNA, and it came from T cells, B-cell-depleted T cells, or PBMCs.

Original processing notes: Amplification from reference gene primers served as the basis for estimated nucleated cell counts. Repertoires were generated with immunoSEQ multiplex PCR, while TCRdb's copy carries only in-frame clones and drops some. That table is the source of V, J and clone size, and D and trimming were worked out from the DNA. This sample has approximately 290,000 clones, with more than 85% found just once. The CDR3 covers 18 residues. Per germline, CDR1 SGHNT and CDR2 YYREEE (reference sequence). With 2 bases clipped from V and 2 bases from J, the junction kept 11 bases outside the gene matches.

The material sequenced was peripheral blood. The rearrangement links TRBV5-4 to TRBJ2-5; TRBD2 agrees at 11 bases. This receptor was obtained from a man under 40 with acute or convalescent COVID-19. CDR3 sequence reads: CASSFSGRARFGQETQYF. CDR3 bases: TGTGCCAGCAGCTTTAGCGGGAGGGCCCGGTTTGGGCAAGAGACCCAGTACTTC. The entire variable domain, with the rest obtained from reference TRBV5-4 and TRBJ2-5, is as follows: ETGVTQSPTHLIKTRGQQVTLRCSSQSGHNTVSWYQQALGQGPQFIFQYYREEENGRGNFPPRFSGLQFPNYSSELNVNALELDDSALYLCASSFSGRARFGQETQYFGPGTRLLVL.